This T cell receptor beta chain was recovered during a study of T-cell reconstitution after alpha-beta-depleted transplantation in children. Trimming at V came to 4 bases and at J to 0 bases, leaving 16 bases not matched to a gene. Germline V gene data show CDR1 as SNHLY and CDR2 as FYNNEI. The CDR3 contains 19 residues. Unique molecular identifiers were built into the TCRbeta library. TCRdb reprocessed the PCR reads via MiXCR and lists one record per CDR3 protein. Of under 250,000 distinct CDR3 sequences in the sample, approximately 7% were seen once. This clonotype has ten or more counts. Its antigen is not identified. Study conclusions and caveats: Reportedly, alpha-beta T cells present about two months post-transplant originated from several hundred expanded clones of graft origin. The high TCRbeta diversity at day 60 in some patients came from surviving recipient T cells and thymic progenitors. By one year post-transplant, T-cell counts and diversity largely arose from T cells that were newly produced.

This material consisted of PBMCs, taken before TCRalphabeta/CD19-depleted stem cell transplant. The TCR was taken from a boy aged 2 to 10 with acute lymphoblastic leukemia, due to receive a stem cell transplant. This chain connects TRBV2 to TRBJ2-3, with 7 bases lining up with TRBD1. DNA for the CDR3: TGTGCCAGCAGTGGGATTGGGGACAGACTATGGTTCAGCACAGATACGCAGTATTTT. It specifies CASSGIGDRLWFSTDTQYF.